This T cell receptor (beta chain) was sequenced in a study of cytomegalovirus exposure and HLA in healthy donors. In the case of this clone: Its target is not known.

The PCR had 60 Vbeta and 13 Jbeta primers. Clones were sequenced by immunoSEQ multiplex PCR, and TCRdb holds only the in-frame ones, with some missing. Of nearly 80,000 clones listed, under 85% are singletons. Losses at the gene ends were 3 bases for V and 6 bases for J; bases not matched to a gene: 10. CDR1 and CDR2 (germline): LNHNV, YYDKDF (reference sequence). This CDR3 has 16 residues. Study-wide points: The investigators catalogued 180 or so TCR beta chains as cytomegalovirus-associated.

Sequences were obtained from PBMCs. This clonotype was sampled from a woman in her forties in good health and CMV-seropositive. The chain recombines TRBV15 with TRBJ2-1; 8 nucleotides agree with TRBD2. CDR3 nucleotide sequence: TGTGCCACCAGCAGTCGAGTTACTACTAGCGGCAATGAGCAGTTCTTC. Translation: CATSSRVTTSGNEQFF.